These T cell receptor beta chains were read from a single sample in a study of T cells in Graves' hyperthyroidism and ophthalmopathy. TCRdb processed the multiplex PCR reads anew with MiXCR; each CDR3 protein has one entry. The sample lists more than 550,000 distinct CDR3 sequences, 45% occurring once. Sequenced sample: peripheral blood or thyroid tissue (not recorded which). The origin of the receptors is an adult man with Graves' disease, either hyperthyroidism or ophthalmopathy (not recorded which). Each CDR3 is given with its conserved first and last residue. The D gene is left open where the match is weak. For some rows the clone size is stated as once, few or many, or as a class when expanded; others skip it.

CDR3 length: 15
D gene: NA
J gene: TRBJ1-5
clone size: many
V gene: TRBV24-1
CDR3 protein: CATSEAGAGNQPQHF
CDR3 DNA: TGTGCCACCAGTGAGGCAGGGGCCGGCAATCAGCCCCAGCATTTT

CDR3 length: 15
D gene: NA
J gene: TRBJ1-5
clone size: NA
V gene: TRBV11-1
CDR3 protein: CASSQVITGYQPQHF
CDR3 DNA: TGTGCCAGCAGCCAAGTAATTACCGGATATCAGCCCCAGCATTTT

CDR3 length: 15
D gene: NA
J gene: TRBJ1-2
clone size: few
V gene: TRBV7-9
CDR3 protein: CASSQAEGLGYGYTF
CDR3 DNA: TGTGCCAGCAGCCAAGCCGAGGGTTTGGGCTATGGCTACACCTTC

CDR3 length: 16
D gene: TRBD1
J gene: TRBJ1-1
clone size: NA
V gene: TRBV7-2
CDR3 protein: CASSPRWTGMNTEAFF
CDR3 DNA: TGTGCCAGCAGCCCTAGGTGGACAGGTATGAACACTGAAGCTTTCTTT

CDR3 length: 13
D gene: NA
J gene: TRBJ1-3
clone size: many
V gene: TRBV9
CDR3 protein: CASSGYSGNTIYF
CDR3 DNA: TGTGCCAGCAGCGGGTACTCTGGAAACACCATATATTTT

CDR3 length: 18
D gene: NA
J gene: TRBJ1-2
clone size: NA
V gene: TRBV5-1
CDR3 protein: CASSLVGGRTANNYGYTF
CDR3 DNA: TGCGCCAGCAGCTTGGTGGGGGGCCGGACAGCTAATAACTATGGCTACACCTTC

CDR3 length: 16
D gene: TRBD2
J gene: TRBJ2-5
clone size: few
V gene: TRBV20-1
CDR3 protein: CSARDLAGGYQETQYF
CDR3 DNA: TGCAGTGCTAGAGATTTAGCGGGAGGCTACCAAGAGACCCAGTACTTC

CDR3 length: 16
D gene: TRBD1
J gene: TRBJ1-5
clone size: NA
V gene: TRBV7-2
CDR3 protein: CASSQAGGAGNQPQHF
CDR3 DNA: TGCGCCAGCAGCCAAGCAGGGGGCGCAGGCAATCAGCCCCAGCATTTT

CDR3 length: 15
D gene: NA
J gene: TRBJ2-7
clone size: few
V gene: TRBV20-1
CDR3 protein: CSARDVDSLFSVQYF
CDR3 DNA: TGCAGTGCTAGAGATGTGGACAGCCTATTTTCTGTGCAGTACTTC

CDR3 length: 11
D gene: NA
J gene: TRBJ2-5
clone size: NA
V gene: TRBV20-1
CDR3 protein: CSARIGETQYF
CDR3 DNA: TGCAGTGCTAGGATAGGGGAGACCCAGTACTTC

CDR3 length: 17
D gene: NA
J gene: TRBJ1-6
clone size: NA
V gene: TRBV7-9
CDR3 protein: CASSPELSSSYNSPLHF
CDR3 DNA: TGTGCCAGCAGCCCCGAGCTATCGAGCTCCTATAATTCACCCCTCCACTTT

CDR3 length: 14
D gene: NA
J gene: TRBJ1-3
clone size: NA
V gene: TRBV12-3/TRBV12-4
CDR3 protein: CASSTQARGNTIYF
CDR3 DNA: TGTGCCAGCAGTACACAGGCGCGTGGAAACACCATATATTTT

CDR3 length: 14
D gene: NA
J gene: TRBJ2-5
clone size: few
V gene: TRBV7-2
CDR3 protein: CASSLERDGETQYF
CDR3 DNA: TGTGCCAGCAGCTTAGAAAGGGACGGGGAGACCCAGTACTTC

CDR3 length: 11
D gene: NA
J gene: TRBJ1-2
clone size: few
V gene: TRBV20-1
CDR3 protein: CSAPFEYGYTF
CDR3 DNA: TGCAGTGCTCCCTTCGAGTATGGCTACACCTTC

CDR3 length: 15
D gene: NA
J gene: TRBJ2-5
clone size: NA
V gene: TRBV15
CDR3 protein: CATSRDLGGSETQYF
CDR3 DNA: TGTGCCACCAGCAGGGATTTGGGGGGTTCGGAGACCCAGTACTTC

CDR3 length: 13
D gene: NA
J gene: TRBJ1-1
clone size: NA
V gene: TRBV2
CDR3 protein: CASIPQGDAEAFF
CDR3 DNA: TGTGCCAGCATACCACAGGGTGACGCTGAAGCTTTCTTT